These 27 T cell receptor beta chains were sequenced from one sample in a study of breast tumors, draining lymph nodes, adjacent tissues. Samples came from axillary lymph nodes draining the breast cancer. TCRdb reanalysed the multiplex PCR reads using MiXCR and keeps one entry per CDR3 protein. The table includes 200,000 to 250,000 distinct CDR3 sequences, under 40% detected once. The specimen sequenced was axillary lymph node tissue. The source is a female donor with breast cancer. Some clones in this sample may be carry-over from other donors' samples.

In regard to this clonotype: This may come from a read error, since a much larger clone is one base off. The chain is built from TRBV5-1 and TRBJ2-3; TRBD1 matches 8 bases. The V and J ends lost 3 bases and 0 bases, in that order; junction bases with no gene match: 3. Per the germline V gene, CDR1 is SGHRS and CDR2 is YFSETQ. This CDR3 is 15 amino acids long. The CDR3 region is CASSSQGASTDTQYF. CDR3 nucleotides: TGCGCCAGCAGCTCCCAGGGGGCTAGCACAGATACGCAGTATTTT. Together with reference TRBV5-1 and TRBJ2-3, the CDR3 gives the full variable domain: KAGVTQTPRYLIKTRGQQVTLSCSPISGHRSVSWYQQTPGQGLQFLFEYFSETQRNKGNFPGRFSGRQFSNSRSEMNVSTLELGDSALYLCASSSQGASTDTQYFGPGTRLTVL.

This clonotype has a count of ten or more. The chain carries TRBV7-9 and TRBJ1-2; the D gene is possibly TRBD1 (6 bases). Trimming shortened V by 5 bases and J by 1 base, and 20 bases separated the two germline ends. Germline loops: CDR1 SEHNR, CDR2 FQNEAQ (reference sequence). This CDR3 has 17 residues. The CDR3 nucleotides read TGTGCCAGCAGCCCCTTCCTTCCCGGGACATTTAACTATGGCTACACCTTC. Its protein product is CASSPFLPGTFNYGYTF.

The genes are TRBV2 and TRBJ1-4; a possible D gene is TRBD1 (5 bases). The CDR3 consists of 15 residues. Germline-derived CDR1 and CDR2 are SNHLY and FYNNEI. The V end lost 6 bases, the J end lost 0 bases, and 11 bases lay between the germline ends. CDR3 sequence (DNA): TGTGCCAGCAGCCCCACAGGTGCAACTAATGAAAAACTGTTTTTT. Translating it yields CASSPTGATNEKLFF.

The chain links TRBV2 to TRBJ2-7; perhaps TRBD1 as D (5 bases). The germline gives CDR1 SNHLY, CDR2 FYNNEI. The CDR3 spans 15 residues. V lost 10 bases and J 1 base, leaving 20 bases between the germline ends. The CDR3 reads CATSLEAGKSYEQYF. CDR3 in DNA: TGTGCCACCAGCTTGGAAGCAGGGAAGTCCTACGAGCAGTACTTC.

With regard to this clonotype: Just one base apart from a much larger clone, this may be a read error. The gene calls are TRBV12-3 or TRBV12-4 and TRBJ1-2; D remains unclear. This CDR3 comprises 13 residues. The ends were cut back, 3 bases at V and 4 bases at J, with 9 bases in the middle. The CDR3: CASSFEPFYGYTF. The CDR3 DNA reads TGTGCCAGCAGTTTCGAGCCTTTCTATGGCTACACCTTC.

This clonotype appeared many times. The chain uses TRBV2 and TRBJ1-6; D may be TRBD1 (6 bases). V lost 6 bases and J lost 6, with 15 bases in between. CDR1 SNHLY and CDR2 FYNNEI come from the germline V gene. This CDR3 has 15 residues. The DNA for the CDR3 is TGTGCCAGCAGCGTACAGGGAGGGATTAATTCACCCCTCCACTTT. Its protein is CASSVQGGINSPLHF.

This clonotype has ten or more counts. The DNA for the CDR3 is TGTGCCAGCAGGGGCGGACAGGGGTCCTACGAGCAGTACTTC. Protein sequence: CASRGGQGSYEQYF. This chain connects TRBV12-3 or TRBV12-4 to TRBJ2-7, with 9 bases aligning to TRBD1. With 6 bases clipped from V and 1 base from J, the junction kept 4 bases outside the gene matches. This CDR3 has 14 amino acids.

This clonotype was observed many times. The CDR3: CASSIKGNSPLHF. In DNA form, the CDR3 reads TGTGCCAGCAGCATTAAAGGAAATTCACCCCTCCACTTT. V usage is TRBV7-2 and J usage is TRBJ1-6; D is unresolved. Trimming shortened V by 5 bases and J by 7 bases, and 9 bases separated the two germline ends. Germline loops: CDR1 SGHTA, CDR2 FQGNSA. CDR3 size: 13 residues.

Only a few counts were recorded for this clonotype. The limits of the CDR3 on the DNA are not certain, so only TCRdb's listed CDR3 is given. The CDR3 loop reads CASSQDVGQGAYGYTF. The chain couples TRBV3-2 to TRBJ1-2; TRBD1 is the table's D call and was not checked against the DNA. TRBV3-2 is a documented pseudogene. The CDR3 adds up to 16 amino acids, both ends counted.

There are many counts of this clonotype. CDR3 region: CASTALAGSYNEQFF. DNA for the CDR3: TGTGCCAGCACCGCACTAGCAGGCTCCTACAATGAGCAGTTCTTC. The chain recombines TRBV2 with TRBJ2-1; the D gene is possibly TRBD2 (6 bases). The germline CDR1 and CDR2 sequences are SNHLY and FYNNEI. The CDR3 totals 15 residues. The ends were cut back, 7 bases at V and 0 bases at J, with 13 bases in the middle.

This chain connects TRBV19 to TRBJ2-5, with 7 bases that match TRBD2. The J segment lost 0 bases and the V segment lost 9 bases, leaving 4 bases of the junction unmatched. CDR1 and CDR2 (germline): LNHDA, SQIVND (reference sequence). The CDR3 extends over 13 amino acids. This CDR3 is CASRGLDQETQYF. The CDR3 coding sequence is TGTGCCAGCAGAGGACTAGACCAAGAGACCCAGTACTTC.

This clonotype was seen at least ten times. The rearrangement joins TRBV11-2 to TRBJ2-5; TRBD1 is a possible D gene (6 bases). CDR3 size: 12 residues. Germline CDR1 reads SGHAT; CDR2 reads FQNNGV. V shed 6 bases and J shed 3 bases, with 8 bases lying between them. The CDR3 nucleotides are TGTGCCAGCAGACAGGGAAAAGAGACCCAGTACTTC. Amino acids: CASRQGKETQYF.

The V and J genes are TRBV11-2 and TRBJ2-7; maybe TRBD2 (5 bases). This CDR3 has 13 amino acids. Germline values: CDR1 SGHAT, CDR2 FQNNGV. The ends were cut back, 5 bases at V and 7 bases at J, with 15 bases in the middle. CDR3 DNA: TGTGCCAGCAGCCCCCGAGGGCGCTGGGAGCAGTACTTC. It encodes CASSPRGRWEQYF.

This clonotype was seen at least ten times. The chain combines TRBV7-3 with TRBJ2-1; D is unclear. The CDR3 extends over 12 amino acids. The germline gives CDR1 SGHTA, CDR2 FQGTGA. The germline V and J ends were trimmed by 5 bases and 11 bases, with 13 bases remaining between them. The CDR3 DNA reads as TGTGCCAGCAGCCTTCTAACGGAAAAGCAGTTCTTC. This translates into CASSLLTEKQFF.

This clonotype was detected only a few times. A much larger clone is a single base away; this may be a read error. This chain links TRBV7-8 with TRBJ2-3, with D tentatively TRBD2 (6 bases). This CDR3 region has 17 residues. Germline lookup yields CDR1 SGHVS and CDR2 FQNEAQ. The CDR3 protein is CASSLALAGSFTDPQYF. CDR3 coding DNA: TGTGCCAGCAGCTTAGCGTTGGCGGGGAGCTTCACAGATCCGCAGTATTTT.

As concerns this clonotype: The junction differs from germline at one of its ends, possibly a read error. V is TRBV7-9 and J is TRBJ2-3; 9 bases line up with TRBD2. Germline CDR1 and CDR2: SEHNR and FQNEAQ (reference sequence). The CDR3 covers 17 residues. CDR3 sequence: CASSLGLSGSGADPQYF. The CDR3 nucleotides are TGTGCCAGCAGTTTAGGCCTTAGCGGGAGCGGCGCAGATCCGCAGTATTTT.

In its sample, this clonotype was seen many times. CDR3 in DNA: TGTGCCAGCAGCTTTCAAGGGAACCAAGAGACCCAGTACTTC. Protein: CASSFQGNQETQYF. This chain links TRBV7-2 with TRBJ2-5; D not certain. The V gene lost 3 bases and the J gene lost 0 bases, with 8 bases spanning the gap. The length of the CDR3 is 14 residues. Germline V gene lookup returns CDR1 SGHTA and CDR2 FQGNSA.

This clonotype showed up many times. CDR3 nucleotide sequence: TGTGCCAGCAGCCGTAGCGGGAGAGGCGGGGAGACCCAGTACTTC. It encodes CASSRSGRGGETQYF. The V call is TRBV7-2, the J call TRBJ2-5; 9 nucleotides line up with TRBD2. CDR1 and CDR2 from the germline V gene are SGHTA and FQGNSA. After removal of 5 bases from V and 5 bases from J, the junction contained 9 bases not matched to a gene. The CDR3 length is 15 residues.

The chain is built from TRBV5-5 and TRBJ1-2; D gene ambiguous. Germline V gives CDR1 SGHKS, CDR2 YYEKEE (reference sequence). CDR3 size: 13 residues. Trimming removed 0 bases from V and 2 bases from J, with 5 bases in between. DNA of the CDR3: TGTGCCAGCAGCTTGGGAAAAAACTATGGCTACACCTTC. It specifies CASSLGKNYGYTF.

There are many counts of this clonotype. V is TRBV18 and J is TRBJ2-1, with TRBD1 as a possible D gene (6 bases). Trimming shortened V by 2 bases and J by 4 bases, and 12 bases separated the two germline ends. The germline V gene encodes CDR1 KGHSH and CDR2 LQKENI. The CDR3 is made up of 15 amino acids. The chain's CDR3 is CASSPGGLNYNEQFF. CDR3 sequence (DNA): TGTGCCAGCTCACCAGGGGGCCTCAATTACAATGAGCAGTTCTTC.

In its sample, this clonotype was seen many times. A read error is possible here, since a much larger clone lies one base away. This chain connects TRBV20-1 to TRBJ2-7; weak D call: TRBD2 (6 bases). The germline V and J ends were trimmed by 6 bases and 6 bases, with 21 bases remaining between them. Germline V gene lookup returns CDR1 DFQATT and CDR2 SNEGSKA (reference sequence). The CDR3 contains 14 residues. The CDR3 nucleotides read TGCAGTGCAGAATCTGGGGGGTCGGCCTCCGAGCAGTACTTC. Translation gives CSAESGGSASEQYF.

This clonotype was observed many times. The chain joins TRBV10-2 to TRBJ1-3; TRBD1 agrees at 7 bases. The CDR3 runs 18 residues. CDR1 WSHSY and CDR2 SAAADI come from the germline V gene. V trimming: 0 bases; J trimming: 2 bases; junction bases outside the gene matches: 10. CDR3 DNA sequence: TGCGCCAGCAGTGAGTCGATCCCGTACGACAGGGCTGGAAACACCATATATTTT. This gives the protein CASSESIPYDRAGNTIYF.

This clonotype was detected many times. The chain links TRBV19 to TRBJ2-3; D assignment may be TRBD1 or TRBD2 (7 bases each). Trimming cost V 8 bases and J 6 bases, with 21 bases left between them. Germline V gene lookup returns CDR1 LNHDA and CDR2 SQIVND (reference sequence). The CDR3 is 15 residues long. The CDR3 region is CASAGEGQLGDTQYF. The DNA for the CDR3 is TGTGCCAGTGCGGGGGAGGGACAGTTAGGGGATACGCAGTATTTT.

Only one count was recorded for this clonotype. The chain links TRBV15 to TRBJ2-5; 7 bases line up with TRBD2. Germline values: CDR1 LNHNV, CDR2 YYDKDF (reference sequence). Unmatched junction bases numbered 18, after V lost 7 bases and J lost 1 base. This CDR3 is 18 amino acids long. In nucleotides, the CDR3 is TGTGCCACCACTCTGGGGCGGGGGATAGTGAATTCCCAAGAGACCCAGTACTTC. Translation: CATTLGRGIVNSQETQYF.

The chain is built from TRBV6-6 and TRBJ1-6, with 9 positions matching TRBD1. With 7 bases clipped from V and 14 bases from J, the junction kept 6 bases outside the gene matches. From germline, CDR1 is MNHNY and CDR2 SVGAGI (reference sequence). This CDR3 is 12 amino acids long. CDR3 loop: CASTDRGAALHF. The CDR3 nucleotides read TGTGCCAGCACCGACAGGGGGGCAGCCCTCCACTTT.

This clonotype was seen repeatedly, ten times or more. The rearrangement links TRBV7-9 to TRBJ1-3, with 10 bases that match TRBD1. After removal of 4 bases from V and 0 bases from J, the junction contained 9 bases not matched to a gene. CDR3 size: 18 residues. CDR1 and CDR2 from the germline V gene are SEHNR and FQNEAQ (reference sequence). The CDR3 spells CASSSLGQGFHSGNTIYF. The CDR3, as DNA: TGTGCCAGCAGCTCCCTGGGACAGGGGTTCCACTCTGGAAACACCATATATTTT.

The genes are TRBV19 and TRBJ1-4; 8 nucleotides align to TRBD1. CDR1 LNHDA and CDR2 SQIVND come from the germline V gene (reference sequence). CDR3 size: 17 residues. Trimming at V came to 8 bases and at J to 12 bases, leaving 23 bases not matched to a gene. CDR3 nucleotides: TGTGCCAGTGCCGGGACAGGCGACCTGAACACCGGCAGGCAACTGTTTTTT. It codes for CASAGTGDLNTGRQLFF.